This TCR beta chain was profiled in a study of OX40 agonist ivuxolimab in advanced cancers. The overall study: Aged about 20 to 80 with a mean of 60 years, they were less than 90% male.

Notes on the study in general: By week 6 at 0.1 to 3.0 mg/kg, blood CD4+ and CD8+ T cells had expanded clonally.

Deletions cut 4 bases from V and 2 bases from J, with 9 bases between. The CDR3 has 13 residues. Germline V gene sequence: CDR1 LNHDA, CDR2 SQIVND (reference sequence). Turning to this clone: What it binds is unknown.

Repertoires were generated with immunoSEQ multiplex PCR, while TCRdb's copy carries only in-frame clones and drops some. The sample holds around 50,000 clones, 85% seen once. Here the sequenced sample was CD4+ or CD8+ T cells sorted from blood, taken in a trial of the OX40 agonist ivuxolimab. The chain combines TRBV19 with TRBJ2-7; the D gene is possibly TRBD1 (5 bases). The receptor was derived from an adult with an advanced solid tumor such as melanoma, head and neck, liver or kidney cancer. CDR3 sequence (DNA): TGTGCCAGTAGTACAGGGCTACCCTACGAGCAGTACTTC. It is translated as CASSTGLPYEQYF.